These 26 T cell receptor beta chains came from one sample sequenced in a study of blood T cell repertoires in COVID-19. Sequenced by immunoSEQ multiplex PCR; TCRdb stores in-frame clones only, minus some. The table includes some 200,000 clones, around nine tenths detected once. Sequencing was carried out using peripheral blood. The receptor set was obtained from a middle-aged man with active or convalescent COVID-19.

Only one count was recorded for this clone. The chain couples TRBV6-4 to TRBJ2-1; D perhaps matches TRBD2 (5 bases). This CDR3 region has 13 residues. V lost 2 bases, J lost 10 bases, and 12 bases lay in between. The germline CDR1 and CDR2 sequences are MRHNA and SNTAGT. CDR3 bases: TGTGCCAGCAGTGACACCGCCCGAGGGGAGCAGTTCTTC. Its translation: CASSDTARGEQFF.

This chain joins TRBV9 and TRBJ2-2, with D possibly TRBD1 on 6 matching bases. This CDR3 spans 17 amino acids. Trimming shortened V by 2 bases and J by 2 bases, and 16 bases separated the two germline ends. Germline values: CDR1 SGDLS, CDR2 YYNGEE. CDR3 protein: CASSVFAGTRNTGELFF. CDR3 nucleotide sequence: TGTGCCAGCAGCGTGTTTGCCGGGACAAGAAACACCGGGGAGCTGTTTTTT.

This sequence joins TRBV6-5 and TRBJ1-5; 9 nucleotides line up with TRBD1. V lost 10 bases and J lost 5; bases outside the gene matches: 12. This CDR3 spans 15 amino acids. In germline, CDR1 is MNHEY, CDR2 SVGAGI. CDR3 in DNA: TGTGCCACCGCTAGGCGGGACAGGGAAGATCAGCCCCAGCATTTT. Residues: CATARRDREDQPQHF.

The chain is built from TRBV6-4 and TRBJ2-2, with 9 bases fitting TRBD1. The germline V gene has CDR1 MRHNA and CDR2 SNTAGT. The CDR3 is 15 amino acids. Unmatched junction bases numbered 9, after V lost 5 bases and J lost 8 bases. Here the CDR3 reads CASSKSRDRDGELFF. The DNA of the CDR3 is TGTGCCAGCAGTAAGTCCCGGGACAGGGATGGGGAGCTGTTTTTT.

The J gene is TRBJ1-2, the V gene TRBV4-3, with TRBD1 identical over 7 bases. The CDR3 has 15 amino acids. CDR1 LGHNA and CDR2 YSLEER come from the germline V gene. V was pared by 4 bases and J by 5 bases, with 10 bases of the junction left unmatched. The DNA for the CDR3 is TGCGCCAGCAGCCTCGGGACAGCCGATTTTTATGGCTACACCTTC. This sequence encodes CASSLGTADFYGYTF.

This chain uses TRBV29-1 with TRBJ2-7, with a possible D match to TRBD2 (8 bases). The CDR3 is 14 amino acids. The V end was cut by 3 bases, the J end by 5 bases, with 17 bases between. The germline gives CDR1 SQVTM, CDR2 ANQGSEA. The CDR3 loop is CSVDPGRGRDEQYF. As DNA, the CDR3 is TGCAGCGTTGATCCCGGGAGGGGGCGCGACGAGCAGTACTTC.

To note about this clone: The junction shows a germline mismatch at one end, possibly a read error. J is TRBJ2-3 and V is TRBV7-2, with TRBD1 matching 11 bases. CDR1 and CDR2 from the germline V gene are SGHTA and FQGNSA. The CDR3 is made up of 14 amino acids. CDR3 amino acids: CAGSLDRGPDTQYF. The CDR3 DNA is TGTGCCGGCAGCCTGGACAGGGGGCCCGATACGCAGTATTTT.

The gene calls are TRBV7-6 and TRBJ2-7, with 10 nucleotides matching TRBD1. The CDR3 length is 15 residues. CDR1 SGHVS and CDR2 FNYEAQ come from the germline V gene. Unmatched junction bases numbered 6, after V lost 6 bases and J lost 1 base. The CDR3 region has the DNA TGTGCCAGCAGTTTGGGACAGGGGTCTTCCTACGAGCAGTACTTC. This translates into CASSLGQGSSYEQYF.

The V gene is TRBV28, the J gene TRBJ1-2; 9 nucleotides match TRBD1. The CDR3 contains 12 residues. Germline lookup yields CDR1 MDHEN and CDR2 SYDVKM. The V gene end was trimmed by 6 bases and the J gene end by 8 bases; junction bases not matched to a gene: 4. CDR3 DNA sequence: TGTGCCAGCAGGGGGACAGGGTTGGGCTACACCTTC. Translated, it gives CASRGTGLGYTF.

The chain has TRBV19 and TRBJ2-5; TRBD2 is a possible D gene (6 bases). Trimming left V 0 bases short and J 5 bases short, with 13 bases between. The length of the CDR3 is 15 residues. From germline, CDR1 is LNHDA and CDR2 SQIVND (reference sequence). In nucleotides, the CDR3 is TGTGCCAGTAGTATAGATCACGGGGGTTTGGAGACCCAGTACTTC. Encoded protein: CASSIDHGGLETQYF.

The gene calls are TRBV27 and TRBJ1-2; TRBD1 aligns across 7 bases. With V trimmed by 5 bases and J by 6 bases, 15 bases remained unmatched. CDR1 is MNHEY and CDR2 is SMNVEV in the germline V gene (reference sequence). There are 16 residues in the CDR3. CDR3 bases: TGTGCCAGCAGTCCAATCGCGGGGACAGTGGGGCATGGCTACACCTTC. Translated: CASSPIAGTVGHGYTF.

The genes are TRBV4-2 and TRBJ2-7; 13 bases map to TRBD2. The CDR3 loop spans 15 amino acids. V was clipped by 4 bases and J by 4 bases; unmatched bases: 4. Germline-derived CDR1 and CDR2 are LGHNA and YNFKEQ. The CDR3 sequence is CASSLPGLAGYEQYF. The DNA for the CDR3 is TGTGCCAGCAGCCTTCCGGGACTAGCGGGGTACGAGCAGTACTTC.

This clone was observed once. The rearrangement links TRBV27 to TRBJ2-3, with a weak D call TRBD2 (6 bases). Germline CDR1 MNHEY, CDR2 SMNVEV (reference sequence). This CDR3 is built from 13 residues. With 5 bases removed from V and 5 bases from J, the gap between germline ends came to 11 bases. CDR3 region: CASSPLSGDTQYF. The CDR3 region has the DNA TGTGCCAGCAGTCCCCTTAGCGGAGATACGCAGTATTTT.

The gene calls are TRBV7-9 and TRBJ2-7, with no clear D. This CDR3 spans 13 amino acids. V was clipped by 3 bases and J by 5 bases, with 11 bases between them. Germline CDR1 is SEHNR and CDR2 is FQNEAQ (reference sequence). The CDR3, as DNA: TGTGCCAGCAGCTTTCTGGTCCAGGACGAGCAGTACTTC. This sequence encodes CASSFLVQDEQYF.

The CDR3 is CASSQDPQGAVEQYF. As DNA, the CDR3 is TGCGCCAGCAGCCAAGATCCACAGGGTGCGGTCGAGCAGTACTTC. The chain links TRBV4-1 to TRBJ2-7; D perhaps matches TRBD1 (6 bases). The CDR3 consists of 15 residues. V was clipped by 0 bases and J by 6 bases, with 15 bases between them. Germline V lookup: CDR1 MGHRA, CDR2 YSYEKL.

The chain couples TRBV4-2 to TRBJ2-3, with TRBD2 matching 8 bases. The germline gives CDR1 LGHNA, CDR2 YNFKEQ. The CDR3 consists of 17 residues. V shed 0 bases and J 2 bases; nucleotides not matched to a gene: 7. CDR3 protein: CASSQEWRGAFTDTQYF. The CDR3 bases are TGTGCCAGCAGCCAAGAATGGCGGGGGGCATTCACAGATACGCAGTATTTT.

The chain has TRBV2 and TRBJ2-5; D is possibly TRBD1 (6 bases). The germline V gene encodes CDR1 SNHLY and CDR2 FYNNEI. This CDR3 is built from 13 residues. V lost 4 bases to trimming and J lost 5 bases, with 11 bases between them. CDR3 amino acids: CASSGGLSETQYF. The DNA for the CDR3 is TGTGCCAGCAGTGGGGGGCTTAGCGAGACCCAGTACTTC.

V and J are TRBV19 and TRBJ2-7; 7 bases fit TRBD1. Germline-derived CDR1 and CDR2 are LNHDA and SQIVND (reference sequence). The CDR3 spans 14 residues. J was trimmed by 2 bases and V by 3 bases; bases with no gene match: 4. This chain's CDR3 is CASSITTGTYEQYF. The DNA for the CDR3 is TGTGCCAGTAGTATTACGACAGGGACCTACGAGCAGTACTTC.

This chain connects TRBV3-1 (or the pseudogene TRBV3-2) to TRBJ1-3, with D possibly being TRBD1 (6 bases). Trimming took 2 bases from V and 0 from J, leaving 11 bases between them. The CDR3 covers 16 residues. Germline V gives CDR1 LGHDT, CDR2 YNNKEL (reference sequence). The CDR3 loop reads CASSQQGPSSGNTIYF. As DNA, the CDR3 is TGTGCCAGCAGCCAACAGGGGCCCTCCTCTGGAAACACCATATATTTT.

The chain joins TRBV11-2 to TRBJ1-3, with TRBD1 as a possible D gene (6 bases). The germline gives CDR1 SGHAT, CDR2 FQNNGV. Trimming took off 5 bases at V and 0 bases at J, with 11 bases between the two ends. This CDR3 has 15 amino acids. CDR3 loop: CASSPPDSSGNTIYF. CDR3 nucleotide sequence: TGTGCCAGCAGCCCCCCGGACAGCTCTGGAAACACCATATATTTT. The entire variable domain, with the rest obtained from reference TRBV11-2 and TRBJ1-3, is as follows: EAGVAQSPRYKIIEKRQSVAFWCNPISGHATLYWYQQILGQGPKLLIQFQNNGVVDDSQLPKDRFSAERLKGVDSTLKIQPAKLEDSAVYLCASSPPDSSGNTIYFGEGSWLTVV.

This chain connects TRBV7-9 to TRBJ2-5; 11 bases are a match to TRBD2. CDR3 length: 14 residues. Germline V CDR1 and CDR2: SEHNR, FQNEAQ (reference sequence). V shed 5 bases, J shed 5 bases, and the junction held 4 bases outside the gene matches. This CDR3 is CASSPGTSGETQYF. The CDR3 DNA reads TGTGCCAGCAGCCCCGGGACTAGCGGCGAGACCCAGTACTTC.

The J gene is TRBJ1-2, the V gene TRBV7-9; D gene unclear. Germline assignment: CDR1 SEHNR and CDR2 FQNEAQ (reference sequence). V was clipped by 3 bases and J by 4 bases, with 12 bases between them. The CDR3 is 14 residues long. This chain's CDR3 is CASSLRVAGYGYTF. CDR3 coding DNA: TGTGCCAGCAGCTTGCGGGTAGCCGGCTATGGCTACACCTTC. Full variable domain (rest looked up from reference TRBV7-9 and TRBJ1-2): DTGVSQNPRHKITKRGQNVTFRCDPISEHNRLYWYRQTLGQGPEFLTYFQNEAQLEKSRLLSDRFSAERPKGSFSTLEIQRTEQGDSAMYLCASSLRVAGYGYTFGSGTRLTVV.

The CDR3 DNA reads TGTGCCAGCAGCTTAGATACTAGCGGGGCAGAGACCCAGTACTTC. It is translated as CASSLDTSGAETQYF. The chain recombines TRBV7-6 with TRBJ2-5; 10 bases align to TRBD2. Germline loops: CDR1 SGHVS, CDR2 FNYEAQ. This CDR3 has 15 amino acids. The J segment lost 4 bases and the V segment lost 1 base, leaving 3 bases of the junction unmatched.

V and J are TRBV12-5 and TRBJ1-2; tentatively, D is TRBD1 (6 bases). V was cut by 2 bases and J by 4 bases, with 11 bases left in between. Germline loops: CDR1 LGHNT, CDR2 FRNRAP. The CDR3 contains 14 residues. The CDR3 reads CASGLPLTGYGYTF. The CDR3 DNA is TGTGCTAGTGGTTTGCCCCTGACAGGCTATGGCTACACCTTC.

The chain recombines TRBV6-5 with TRBJ1-1; D not certain. CDR1 MNHEY and CDR2 SVGAGI come from the germline V gene. The length of the CDR3 is 14 residues. V lost 7 bases, J lost 7 bases, and 19 bases lay in between. CDR3 bases: TGTGCCAGCATAGCGGGGAGTCCCGTTGGTGAAGCTTTCTTT. Amino acids: CASIAGSPVGEAFF.

The chain uses TRBV4-1 and TRBJ2-2, with 9 bases fitting TRBD1. The germline V gene encodes CDR1 MGHRA and CDR2 YSYEKL. V shed 5 bases, J shed 7 bases, and the junction held 5 bases outside the gene matches. The CDR3 spans 14 residues. The CDR3 DNA follows: TGCGCCAGCAGCTTGGGACAGGGCGACGGGGAGCTGTTTTTT. Translation: CASSLGQGDGELFF.